These 10 T cell receptor beta chains were all obtained from the same sample, sequenced in a study of Ad26.COV2.S vaccination and SARS-CoV-2 variants. TCRdb's copy holds only in-frame clones and misses some; the assay was immunoSEQ multiplex PCR. The sample includes almost 400,000 clones, 75% to 90% of them seen just once. Treatment specified: some 19 received Ad26.COV2.S at low or high dose, single or two shots; about five received placebo; per-sample allocation not given. Following the first vaccine or placebo injection, samples were taken on day 63. The sequenced sample was peripheral blood, obtained in a trial of Ad26.COV2.S vaccine versus placebo. These receptor sequences come from a person aged 18 to 59 who received the Ad26.COV2.S COVID-19 vaccine or a placebo.

The chain couples TRBV9 to TRBJ2-7, with 8 bases that match TRBD2. The CDR3 is made up of 14 amino acids. The V segment lost 4 bases and the J segment 4 bases; nucleotides outside the gene matches: 7. CDR1 is SGDLS and CDR2 is YYNGEE in the germline V gene. CDR3 loop: CASSLGGRQYEQYF. The CDR3 DNA reads as TGTGCCAGCAGCCTCGGCGGGAGGCAATACGAGCAGTACTTC.

Concerning this clone itself: An end of the junction does not agree with germline; a read error may underlie this. J is TRBJ1-2 and V is TRBV2; 7 bases agree with TRBD1. In germline, CDR1 is SNHLY, CDR2 FYNNEI. CDR3 size: 10 residues. The CDR3 loop is CASTGTAKVF. The CDR3 DNA is TGTGCCAGCACCGGGACAGCCAAAGTATTC.

The chain has TRBV28 and TRBJ1-5; the match to TRBD1 covers 8 bases. After removal of 5 bases from V and 5 bases from J, the junction contained 11 bases not matched to a gene. This CDR3 spans 16 amino acids. The germline V gene has CDR1 MDHEN and CDR2 SYDVKM. Here the CDR3 DNA reads TGTGCCAGCAGTCCGCATTCAGGGGGCCGGGATCAGCCCCAGCATTTT. Encoded protein: CASSPHSGGRDQPQHF.

This clone was detected only once. The V call is TRBV28, the J call TRBJ2-2; the match to TRBD1 covers 7 bases. The CDR3 runs 12 residues. Per the germline V gene, CDR1 is MDHEN and CDR2 is SYDVKM. V lost 6 bases and J lost 7; bases outside the gene matches: 2. The CDR3 nucleotides are TGTGCCAGCAGACAGGGGCACGGGGAGCTGTTTTTT. It yields the protein CASRQGHGELFF.

The chain carries TRBV9 and TRBJ2-2; D is unresolved. V was pared by 4 bases and J by 7 bases, with 8 bases between. The CDR3 spans 12 residues. Germline CDR1 is SGDLS and CDR2 is YYNGEE. The CDR3 region is CASSPAVGELFF. The CDR3 DNA is TGTGCCAGCAGCCCAGCCGTCGGGGAGCTGTTTTTT.

This chain joins TRBV4-2 and TRBJ2-1, with D possibly matching TRBD2 (6 bases). This CDR3 region has 16 residues. The V and J ends lost 4 bases and 8 bases respectively, with 21 bases between them. The germline V gene encodes CDR1 LGHNA and CDR2 YNFKEQ. The CDR3 DNA follows: TGTGCCAGCAGCCGGGGGGACTCGGAGGGGCGGGATGAGCAGTTCTTC. This codes for CASSRGDSEGRDEQFF.

This clone was counted a few times. The chain carries TRBV7-2 and TRBJ1-1; D might be TRBD1 (6 bases). Per germline, CDR1 SGHTA and CDR2 FQGNSA. CDR3 length equals 14 residues. Trimming removed 5 bases at V and 2 bases at J, with 12 bases between. The CDR3 region is CASSTQGGNTEAFF. The DNA for the CDR3 is TGTGCCAGCAGCACCCAAGGGGGAAACACTGAAGCTTTCTTT.

The J gene is TRBJ2-3, the V gene TRBV30, with 13 bases matching TRBD2. Trimming cost V 5 bases and J 15 bases; bases outside gene matches: 5. Germline lookup yields CDR1 GTSNPN and CDR2 SVGIG (reference sequence). This CDR3 has 11 residues. CDR3 loop: CAWRTSGRIYF. DNA of the CDR3: TGTGCCTGGCGGACTAGCGGGAGAATATATTTT.

The genes are TRBV27 and TRBJ1-5; unclear D gene. CDR3 length: 13 residues. The V end was cut by 6 bases, the J end by 9 bases, with 15 bases between. CDR1 MNHEY and CDR2 SMNVEV come from the germline V gene (reference sequence). CDR3 bases: TGTGCCAGCAGGATTGATGAAGTTTGGCCCCAGCATTTT. Its translation: CASRIDEVWPQHF.

The J gene is TRBJ2-1, the V gene TRBV4-1; TRBD2 aligns across 8 bases. V shed 4 bases and J 10 bases; nucleotides not matched to a gene: 9. Germline CDR1 and CDR2: MGHRA and YSYEKL. The CDR3 is made up of 14 amino acids. CDR3 amino acids: CASSPGLGGAEQFF. The CDR3 coding sequence is TGCGCCAGCAGCCCGGGACTAGGGGGGGCAGAGCAGTTCTTC.